These T cell receptor beta chains were read from a single sample in a study of blood T cell repertoires in COVID-19. This table comes from immunoSEQ multiplex PCR, and its TCRdb copy is limited to in-frame clones, with some not included. The sample shows 65,000 to 90,000 clones, 80% to 85% of them seen only once. Sequenced material: peripheral blood. The receptor source for this set is a human donor in a cohort sampled during active COVID-19. Both conserved end residues are part of each CDR3. The order of the fields is J gene, clone size, V gene, D gene, CDR3 protein, CDR3 DNA. A D gene is named only where the DNA matches it firmly. Only some rows state a clone size, as once, few, many or a class for expanded clones.

TRBJ2-7	-	TRBV5-6	-	CASSLSGSPYEQYF	TGTGCCAGCAGCTTGAGCGGGTCCCCCTACGAGCAGTACTTC
TRBJ2-5	few	TRBV6-1	TRBD2	CASSEVAGGHLPETQYF	TGTGCCAGCAGTGAAGTAGCGGGGGGGCATCTTCCAGAGACCCAGTACTTC
TRBJ2-2	-	TRBV2	TRBD1	CASTEGEAGGDTGELFF	TGTGCCAGCACCGAAGGAGAGGCAGGGGGCGACACCGGGGAGCTGTTTTTT
TRBJ1-2	-	TRBV5-6	TRBD1	CASSLIAGGDGYTF	TGTGCCAGCAGCTTGATTGCAGGGGGCGATGGCTACACCTTC
TRBJ2-1	-	TRBV6-5	-	CASIVSGSYNEQFF	TGTGCCAGCATCGTCAGCGGAAGCTACAATGAGCAGTTCTTC
TRBJ2-5	-	TRBV5-1	TRBD2	CASRGAGGRETQYF	TGCGCCAGCAGGGGTGCGGGGGGGCGAGAGACCCAGTACTTC
TRBJ2-7	-	TRBV7-9	-	CASSREGGAYEQYF	TGTGCCAGCAGCCGCGAGGGAGGAGCCTACGAGCAGTACTTC
TRBJ2-5	-	TRBV6-2/TRBV6-3	TRBD1	CASSGRGQQETQYF	TGTGCCAGCAGCGGACGGGGACAGCAAGAGACCCAGTACTTC
TRBJ2-7	-	TRBV5-4	TRBD1	CASSLLGRGMYEQYF	TGTGCCAGCAGCTTGCTGGGCAGGGGGATGTACGAGCAGTACTTC
TRBJ2-1	-	TRBV6-5	-	CASTRGAEQFF	TGTGCCAGCACCCGGGGGGCTGAGCAGTTCTTC
TRBJ1-2	-	TRBV27	-	CASSLHRVGGYTF	TGTGCCAGCAGTTTACACAGGGTGGGAGGCTACACCTTC
TRBJ2-2	-	TRBV5-6	TRBD1	CASSSDRASNTGELFF	TGTGCCAGCAGTTCTGACAGGGCGTCGAACACCGGGGAGCTGTTTTTT
TRBJ1-1	-	TRBV6-5	-	CASTVTVNTEAFF	TGTGCCAGTACCGTGACAGTGAACACTGAAGCTTTCTTT
TRBJ2-2	-	TRBV2	TRBD2	CASSGSGLAGGRRTGELFF	TGTGCCAGCAGTGGATCGGGACTAGCGGGGGGGCGCCGCACCGGGGAGCTGTTTTTT
TRBJ2-1	-	TRBV12-3/TRBV12-4	TRBD1	CASSLETGVEFF	TGTGCCAGCAGTTTAGAGACAGGGGTCGAGTTCTTC
TRBJ1-5	-	TRBV6-2/TRBV6-3	-	CASSYSTGNSNQPQHF	TGTGCCAGCAGTTACTCGACAGGCAATAGCAATCAGCCCCAGCATTTT
TRBJ1-1	-	TRBV6-5	TRBD1	CASSLDRLNTEAFF	TGTGCCAGCAGTTTGGACAGGCTGAACACTGAAGCTTTCTTT
TRBJ2-1	-	TRBV24-1	-	CATSDPGTEQFF	TGTGCCACCAGTGATCCCGGGACAGAGCAGTTCTTC
TRBJ1-2	-	TRBV5-4	-	CASSLRGFGYTF	TGTGCCAGCAGCCTCCGGGGGTTCGGCTACACCTTC
TRBJ2-2	-	TRBV19	-	CASSTVSGSGELFF	TGTGCCAGTAGTACGGTCAGCGGGTCCGGGGAGCTGTTTTTT
TRBJ1-1	-	TRBV7-9	-	CASSDAVSTEAFF	TGTGCCAGCAGCGACGCGGTGAGCACTGAAGCTTTCTTT
TRBJ1-4	-	TRBV4-1	-	CASSLRRGGEKLFF	TGCGCCAGCAGCCTGCGGAGGGGTGGTGAAAAACTGTTTTTT
TRBJ2-5	once	TRBV9	TRBD1	CASSAGPGTGPLNSETQYF	TGTGCCAGCAGCGCCGGTCCCGGGACAGGACCACTCAATTCAGAGACCCAGTACTTC
TRBJ2-7	-	TRBV29-1	-	CSVVAGFYEQYF	TGCAGCGTTGTTGCAGGGTTCTACGAGCAGTACTTC
TRBJ2-1	-	TRBV4-1	TRBD2	CASSQVSAGGPRNEQFF	TGCGCCAGCAGCCAAGTGTCGGCGGGGGGGCCAAGGAATGAGCAGTTCTTC
TRBJ2-5	-	TRBV6-5	-	CASTRLSHRMKTQYF	TGTGCCAGCACCCGACTTAGTCATCGAATGAAGACCCAGTACTTC
TRBJ2-1	-	TRBV15	TRBD1	CATSPTGLTYNEQFF	TGTGCCACCAGCCCGACAGGGTTGACCTACAATGAGCAGTTCTTC
TRBJ2-3	-	TRBV5-8	-	CASSTKGYWETDTQYF	TGTGCCAGCAGCACCAAAGGGTATTGGGAGACAGATACGCAGTATTTT
TRBJ2-5	-	TRBV7-8	-	CASSPKETQYF	TGTGCCAGCAGCCCAAAAGAGACCCAGTACTTC
TRBJ2-3	-	TRBV30	TRBD2	CAWATGAGGHPDTQYF	TGTGCCTGGGCGACGGGTGCGGGGGGGCACCCAGATACGCAGTATTTT
TRBJ2-1	-	TRBV9	-	CASSGTAYNEQFF	TGTGCCAGCAGCGGGACAGCCTACAATGAGCAGTTCTTC
TRBJ2-5	-	TRBV5-1	-	CASSLRGAQETQYF	TGCGCCAGCAGCTTGCGCGGGGCTCAAGAGACCCAGTACTTC
TRBJ1-5	once	TRBV27	-	CASSLQRGNQPQHF	TGTGCCAGCAGTTTGCAACGGGGCAATCAGCCCCAGCATTTT
TRBJ1-2	-	TRBV4-3	-	CASSQDEGPRNYGYTF	TGCGCCAGCAGCCAAGATGAGGGCCCGAGGAACTATGGCTACACCTTC
TRBJ1-3	-	TRBV15	-	CATSRDRGSGNTIYF	TGTGCCACCAGCAGAGATCGTGGCAGTGGAAACACCATATATTTT
TRBJ2-5	-	TRBV7-2	TRBD2	CASSAAPGLAVLEETQYF	TGTGCCAGCAGTGCAGCTCCGGGACTAGCGGTCCTCGAAGAGACCCAGTACTTC
TRBJ2-6	-	TRBV9	-	CASSVALRGGANVLTF	TGTGCCAGCAGCGTAGCCCTCCGGGGGGGGGCCAACGTCCTGACTTTC
TRBJ2-3	-	TRBV5-4	-	CASSLGREDTQYF	TGTGCCAGCAGCCTTGGCCGGGAGGATACGCAGTATTTT
TRBJ2-1	-	TRBV28	TRBD2	CASSQPGLAGGEQFF	TGTGCCAGCAGTCAACCGGGACTAGCGGGGGGTGAGCAGTTCTTC
TRBJ2-7	-	TRBV7-3	TRBD1	CASSQGQGPYEQYF	TGTGCCAGCAGCCAGGGACAGGGACCCTACGAGCAGTACTTC
TRBJ2-7	-	TRBV19	-	CASSIRSGFSEQYF	TGTGCCAGTAGTATCCGCTCAGGGTTTAGCGAGCAGTACTTC
TRBJ2-5	-	TRBV12-3/TRBV12-4	-	CASSTTEAQYF	TGTGCCAGCAGCACCACCGAGGCCCAGTACTTC
TRBJ1-3	-	TRBV6-5	-	CASSITGSGNTIYF	TGTGCCAGCAGCATTACAGGGAGCGGAAACACCATATATTTT
TRBJ2-2	-	TRBV10-2	TRBD2	CASRGGRDGELFF	TGCGCCAGCCGGGGGGGCCGCGACGGGGAGCTGTTTTTT
TRBJ1-2	once	TRBV7-9	TRBD1	CASSLSETGVAHGYTF	TGTGCCAGCAGCTTAAGTGAGACAGGGGTCGCGCATGGCTACACCTTC
TRBJ2-5	-	TRBV12-3/TRBV12-4	-	CASSRLPETQYF	TGTGCCAGCAGTCGTCTACCCGAGACCCAGTACTTC
TRBJ2-7	-	TRBV6-5	-	CASRSTGTYEQYF	TGTGCCAGCAGATCGACAGGCACCTACGAGCAGTACTTC
TRBJ2-3	-	TRBV5-5	TRBD2	CASSSLAGLTDTQYF	TGTGCCAGCAGCTCCTTAGCGGGTCTCACAGATACGCAGTATTTT
TRBJ2-7	once	TRBV25-1	TRBD2	CASRGSLAYEQYF	TGTGCCAGCCGCGGGAGCCTAGCGTACGAGCAGTACTTC
TRBJ2-7	-	TRBV9	-	CASSVEAGTFYEQYF	TGTGCCAGCAGCGTAGAAGCAGGGACTTTTTACGAGCAGTACTTC
TRBJ2-7	-	TRBV19	-	CASGGLNYEQYF	TGTGCCAGTGGGGGGTTGAACTACGAGCAGTACTTC
TRBJ2-3	-	TRBV5-4	TRBD2	CASSSPRGGAGADTQYF	TGTGCCAGCAGCTCCCCACGGGGGGGCGCCGGCGCAGATACGCAGTATTTT
TRBJ2-4	-	TRBV4-1	TRBD1	CASSQDGQGDIQYF	TGCGCCAGCAGCCAAGACGGACAGGGAGACATTCAGTACTTC